The source of this T cell receptor beta chain is a study of blood T cell repertoires in COVID-19. Study-level background: The United States, Italy and Spain supplied acute and convalescent COVID-19 samples. The analysed material was cDNA or gDNA that came from T cells, B-cell-depleted T cells, or PBMCs.

Authors' methods: Quantification of nucleated cells was approximated via reference gene primer amplification. Using immunoSEQ multiplex PCR, the repertoire was profiled, and TCRdb retains in-frame clones only, with some absent. V and J calls plus clone size are reproduced from that table; the DNA served to infer D and trimming. Of 59,000 or so clones in the sample, 82% were seen once. CDR3 length equals 13 residues. Germline V gives CDR1 MNHEY, CDR2 SVGAGI. Trimming pared 11 bases from V and 1 base from J, leaving 14 bases between. Sequenced input: peripheral blood. This TCR was recovered from a human donor in a cohort sampled during active COVID-19. The chain links TRBV6-5 to TRBJ1-1, with D unresolved. CDR3 DNA: TGTGCCTCCCTTCGGGGTGCGAACACTGAAGCTTTCTTT. Residues: CASLRGANTEAFF.